The rows below give T cell receptor beta chains drawn from one sample of a study of blood T cell repertoires in COVID-19. This table comes from immunoSEQ multiplex PCR, and its TCRdb copy is limited to in-frame clones, with some not included. The table includes roughly 73,000 clones, roughly 84% detected once. The specimen sequenced was peripheral blood. Source of these receptors: a woman older than 75 with active or convalescent COVID-19. CDR3s leave out the opening cysteine and the closing phenylalanine or tryptophan.

v_gene: TRBV28; CDR3aa: ASGAGSVRGQGYGYT
v_gene: TRBV5-1; CDR3aa: ASSIVPTSGGRTQY
v_gene: TRBV6-6; CDR3aa: ASSPSGTGHINYGYT
v_gene: TRBV21-1; CDR3aa: ASSKVGQANYTEAF
v_gene: TRBV5-1; CDR3aa: ASRGTSSFSGELF
v_gene: TRBV6-5; CDR3aa: ASRVETGETYEQY
v_gene: TRBV19; CDR3aa: ASRGSGSYEQY
v_gene: TRBV5-1; CDR3aa: ASSAGQTFYEQY
v_gene: TRBV7-2; CDR3aa: ASSFNGDNSPLH
v_gene: TRBV29-1; CDR3aa: SSAGTGGIDYGYT
v_gene: TRBV28; CDR3aa: ASRTPSLLDSSGLYNEQF
v_gene: TRBV11-2; CDR3aa: ASSGLVGGELF
v_gene: TRBV28; CDR3aa: ATGVLLYGYT
v_gene: TRBV7-2; CDR3aa: ASSLAGANQPQH
v_gene: TRBV25-1; CDR3aa: ASRQTGMNTEAF
v_gene: TRBV11-2; CDR3aa: ASTVNSYEQY
v_gene: TRBV5-1; CDR3aa: ASSGQLQETQY
v_gene: TRBV7-3; CDR3aa: ASSLPRDRDFMNTEAF
v_gene: TRBV28; CDR3aa: ASSWREAEDTQY
v_gene: TRBV6-2/TRBV6-3; CDR3aa: ASSYWRGSGTDTQY
v_gene: TRBV5-1; CDR3aa: ASGFERGNTEAF
v_gene: TRBV29-1; CDR3aa: SVLGQQGEGYT
v_gene: TRBV6-6; CDR3aa: ASSPWPGYSNQPQH
v_gene: TRBV6-6; CDR3aa: ASSVAGGPQDTQY
v_gene: TRBV4-1; CDR3aa: ASSQKSTGVDYNEQF
v_gene: TRBV19; CDR3aa: ASSITTGELF
v_gene: TRBV30; CDR3aa: AWSLGGSQPQH
v_gene: TRBV10-1; CDR3aa: ASSESRGASDTQY
v_gene: TRBV28; CDR3aa: ASSVISTGIYGYT
v_gene: TRBV6-4; CDR3aa: ASSVTGTNYTQY
v_gene: TRBV10-2; CDR3aa: ASSGSLNTEAF
v_gene: TRBV7-2; CDR3aa: ASSSNRLAGETQY
v_gene: TRBV6-5; CDR3aa: ASRSTSEETQY
v_gene: TRBV5-1; CDR3aa: ASRKPAGDTDTQY
v_gene: TRBV25-1; CDR3aa: ASSDRDYHEQF
v_gene: TRBV19; CDR3aa: ASSTTTGVAGELF
v_gene: TRBV24-1; CDR3aa: ATSDSGTGIWEQY
v_gene: TRBV7-2; CDR3aa: ASSLRTGDSPLH
v_gene: TRBV18; CDR3aa: ASSPRQGNTGELF
v_gene: TRBV12-5; CDR3aa: ASGLARTGGEGYT
v_gene: TRBV2; CDR3aa: ASSGARGWNEQF
v_gene: TRBV4-1; CDR3aa: ASSRPGGNSGEQY
v_gene: TRBV6-6; CDR3aa: ASAHGPNYGYT
v_gene: TRBV20-1; CDR3aa: SASPLAGGWEQF
v_gene: TRBV30; CDR3aa: AWTREDQPQH
v_gene: TRBV5-1; CDR3aa: ASRGDSLNTEAF
v_gene: TRBV6-2/TRBV6-3; CDR3aa: ASSYRGLAGALWAQY
v_gene: TRBV6-5; CDR3aa: ASSYQGAVNYGYT
v_gene: TRBV3-1/TRBV3-2; CDR3aa: ASSQGGGTDTQY
v_gene: TRBV4-3; CDR3aa: ASSPSEGRTDTQY
v_gene: TRBV20-1; CDR3aa: SASVLPYTEAF
v_gene: TRBV7-2; CDR3aa: ASSRRQEISGANVLT
v_gene: TRBV4-3; CDR3aa: ASSQTGGGYT